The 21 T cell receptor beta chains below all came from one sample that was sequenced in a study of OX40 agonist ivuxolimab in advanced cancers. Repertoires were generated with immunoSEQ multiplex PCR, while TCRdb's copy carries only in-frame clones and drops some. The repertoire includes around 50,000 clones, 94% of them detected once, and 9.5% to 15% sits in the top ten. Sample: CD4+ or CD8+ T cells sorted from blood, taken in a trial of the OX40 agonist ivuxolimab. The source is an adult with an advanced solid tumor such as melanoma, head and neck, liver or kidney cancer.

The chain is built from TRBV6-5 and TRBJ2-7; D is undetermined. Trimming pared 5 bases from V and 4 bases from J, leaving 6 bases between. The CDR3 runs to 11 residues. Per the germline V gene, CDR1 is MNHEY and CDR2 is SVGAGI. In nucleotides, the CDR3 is TGTGCCAGCAGTGCGAATTACGAGCAGTACTTC. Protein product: CASSANYEQYF.

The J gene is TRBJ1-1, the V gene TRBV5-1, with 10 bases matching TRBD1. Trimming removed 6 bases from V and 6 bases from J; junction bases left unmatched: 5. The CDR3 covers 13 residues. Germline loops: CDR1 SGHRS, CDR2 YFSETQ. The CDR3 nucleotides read TGCGCCAGCACGCTGACAGGGGGCTCTGAAGCTTTCTTT. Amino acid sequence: CASTLTGGSEAFF. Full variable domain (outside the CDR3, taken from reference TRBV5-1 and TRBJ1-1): KAGVTQTPRYLIKTRGQQVTLSCSPISGHRSVSWYQQTPGQGLQFLFEYFSETQRNKGNFPGRFSGRQFSNSRSEMNVSTLELGDSALYLCASTLTGGSEAFFGQGTRLTVV.

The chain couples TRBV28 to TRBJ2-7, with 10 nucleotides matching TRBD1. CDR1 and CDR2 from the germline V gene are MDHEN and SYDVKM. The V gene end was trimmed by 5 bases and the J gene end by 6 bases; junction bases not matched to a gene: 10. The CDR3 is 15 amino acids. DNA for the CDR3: TGTGCCAGCAGTCCGTTATGGGACAGGGGTGGCGAGCAGTACTTC. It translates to CASSPLWDRGGEQYF.

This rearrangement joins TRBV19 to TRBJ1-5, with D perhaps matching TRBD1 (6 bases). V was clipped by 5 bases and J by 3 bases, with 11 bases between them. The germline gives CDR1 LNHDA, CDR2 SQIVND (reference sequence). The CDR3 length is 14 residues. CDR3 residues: CASSPRQANQPQHF. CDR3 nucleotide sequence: TGTGCCAGTAGTCCGCGACAGGCCAATCAGCCCCAGCATTTT. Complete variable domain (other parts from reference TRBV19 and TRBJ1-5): DGGITQSPKYLFRKEGQNVTLSCEQNLNHDAMYWYRQDPGQGLRLIYYSQIVNDFQKGDIAEGYSVSREKKESFPLTVTSAQKNPTAFYLCASSPRQANQPQHFGDGTRLSIL.

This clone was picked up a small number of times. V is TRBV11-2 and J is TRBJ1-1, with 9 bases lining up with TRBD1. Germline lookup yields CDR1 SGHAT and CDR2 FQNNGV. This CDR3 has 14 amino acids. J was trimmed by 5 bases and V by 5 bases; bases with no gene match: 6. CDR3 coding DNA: TGTGCCAGCAGCGTTACAGGGGGCAGTACTGAAGCTTTCTTT. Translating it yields CASSVTGGSTEAFF.

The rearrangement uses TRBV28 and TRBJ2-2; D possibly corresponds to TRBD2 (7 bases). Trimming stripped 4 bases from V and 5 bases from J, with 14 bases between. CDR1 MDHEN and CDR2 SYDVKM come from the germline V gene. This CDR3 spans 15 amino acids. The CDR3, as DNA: TGTGCCAGCAGTTGGGGGCTAGCGGAGACCGGGGAGCTGTTTTTT. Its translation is CASSWGLAETGELFF.

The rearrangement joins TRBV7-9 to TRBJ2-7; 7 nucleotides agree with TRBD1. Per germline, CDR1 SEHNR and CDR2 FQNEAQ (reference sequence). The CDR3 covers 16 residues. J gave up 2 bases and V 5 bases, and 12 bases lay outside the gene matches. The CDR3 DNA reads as TGTGCCAGCAGCCAAAACAGGGGAATATCTCCCTACGAGCAGTACTTC. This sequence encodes CASSQNRGISPYEQYF.

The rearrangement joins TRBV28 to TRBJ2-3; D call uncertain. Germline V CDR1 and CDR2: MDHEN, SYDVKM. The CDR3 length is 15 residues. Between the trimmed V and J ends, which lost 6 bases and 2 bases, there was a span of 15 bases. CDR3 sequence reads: CASRGGTWATDTQYF. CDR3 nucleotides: TGTGCCAGCAGAGGCGGCACCTGGGCCACAGATACGCAGTATTTT.

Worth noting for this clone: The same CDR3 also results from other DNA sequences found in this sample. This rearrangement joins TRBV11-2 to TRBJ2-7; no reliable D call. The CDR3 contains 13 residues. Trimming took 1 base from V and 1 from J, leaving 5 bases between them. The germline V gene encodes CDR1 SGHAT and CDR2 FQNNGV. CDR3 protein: CASSLGQSYEQYF. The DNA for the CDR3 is TGTGCCAGCAGCTTAGGCCAATCCTACGAGCAGTACTTC.

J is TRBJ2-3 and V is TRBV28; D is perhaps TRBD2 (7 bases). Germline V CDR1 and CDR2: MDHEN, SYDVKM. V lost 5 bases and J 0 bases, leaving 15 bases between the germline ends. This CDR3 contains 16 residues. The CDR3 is CASSPRGATSTDTQYF. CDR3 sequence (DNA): TGTGCCAGCAGTCCCCGGGGGGCAACTAGCACAGATACGCAGTATTTT.

CDR3 in amino acids: CASSPLGTGGYEQYF. DNA for the CDR3: TGTGCCAGCAGCCCATTGGGGACAGGTGGTTACGAGCAGTACTTC. This rearrangement joins TRBV6-5 to TRBJ2-7; 8 positions agree with TRBD1. Germline V gene data show CDR1 as MNHEY and CDR2 as SVGAGI. The CDR3 has 15 amino acids. J lost 4 bases, V lost 6 bases, and 11 bases had no gene match.

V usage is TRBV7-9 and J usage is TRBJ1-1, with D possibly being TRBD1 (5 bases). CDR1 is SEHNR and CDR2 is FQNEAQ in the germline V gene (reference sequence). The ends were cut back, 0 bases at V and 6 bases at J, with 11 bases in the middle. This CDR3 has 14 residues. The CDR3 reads CASSLAQVVPEAFF. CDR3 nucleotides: TGTGCCAGCAGCTTAGCACAGGTGGTACCTGAAGCTTTCTTT.

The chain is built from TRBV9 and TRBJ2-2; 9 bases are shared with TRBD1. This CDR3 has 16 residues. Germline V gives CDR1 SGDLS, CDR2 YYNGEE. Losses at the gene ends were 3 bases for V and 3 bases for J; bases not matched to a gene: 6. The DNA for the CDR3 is TGTGCCAGCAGCGCAACAGGGGGCCCGGACACCGGGGAGCTGTTTTTT. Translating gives CASSATGGPDTGELFF.

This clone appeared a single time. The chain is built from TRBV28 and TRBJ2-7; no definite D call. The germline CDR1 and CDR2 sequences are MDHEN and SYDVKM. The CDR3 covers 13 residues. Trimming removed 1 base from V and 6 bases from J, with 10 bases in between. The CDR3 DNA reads TGTGCCAGCAGTTTATCGAGGTCCCGCGAGCAGTACTTC. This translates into CASSLSRSREQYF.

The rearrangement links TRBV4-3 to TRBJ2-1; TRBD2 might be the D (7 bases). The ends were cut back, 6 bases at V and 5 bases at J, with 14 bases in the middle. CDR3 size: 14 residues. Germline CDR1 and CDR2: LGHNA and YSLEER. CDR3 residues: CASRAGHHNNEQFF. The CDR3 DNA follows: TGCGCCAGCAGAGCGGGACACCATAACAATGAGCAGTTCTTC.

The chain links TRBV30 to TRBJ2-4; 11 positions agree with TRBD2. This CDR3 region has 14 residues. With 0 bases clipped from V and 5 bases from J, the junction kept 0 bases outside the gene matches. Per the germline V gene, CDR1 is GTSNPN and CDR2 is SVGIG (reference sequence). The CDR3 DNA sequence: TGTGCCTGGAGTGTACTAGCGGGAGAAAACATTCAGTACTTC. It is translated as CAWSVLAGENIQYF. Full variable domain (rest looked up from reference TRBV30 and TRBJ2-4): SQTIHQWPATLVQPVGSPLSLECTVEGTSNPNLYWYRQAAGRGLQLLFYSVGIGQISSEVPQNLSASRPQDRQFILSSKKLLLSDSGFYLCAWSVLAGENIQYFGAGTRLSVL.

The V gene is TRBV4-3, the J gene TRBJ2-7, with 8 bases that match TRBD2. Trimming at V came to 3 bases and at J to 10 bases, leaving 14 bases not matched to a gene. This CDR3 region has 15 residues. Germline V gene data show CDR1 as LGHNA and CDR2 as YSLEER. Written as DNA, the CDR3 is TGCGCCAGCAGCCAGGGGCGGGGGGACCATGAGTATCAGTACTTC. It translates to CASSQGRGDHEYQYF.

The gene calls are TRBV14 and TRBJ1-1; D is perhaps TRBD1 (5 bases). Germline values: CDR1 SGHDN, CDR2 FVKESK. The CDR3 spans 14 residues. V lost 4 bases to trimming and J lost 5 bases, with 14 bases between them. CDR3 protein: CASSLLGGGTEAFF. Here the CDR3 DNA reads TGTGCCAGCAGCCTTCTGGGTGGGGGGACTGAAGCTTTCTTT.

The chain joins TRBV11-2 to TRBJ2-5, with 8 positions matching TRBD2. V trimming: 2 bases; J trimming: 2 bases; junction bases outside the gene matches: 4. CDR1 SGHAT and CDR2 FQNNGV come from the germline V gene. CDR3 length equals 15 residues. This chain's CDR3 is CASSLTSGVQETQYF. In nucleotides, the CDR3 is TGTGCCAGCAGCTTAACTAGCGGAGTACAAGAGACCCAGTACTTC.

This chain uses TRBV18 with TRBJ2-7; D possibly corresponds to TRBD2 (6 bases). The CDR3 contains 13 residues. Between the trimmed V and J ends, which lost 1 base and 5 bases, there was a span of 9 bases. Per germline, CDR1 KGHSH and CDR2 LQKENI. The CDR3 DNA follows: TGTGCCAGCTCACCACTTGGCGGGAACGAGCAGTACTTC. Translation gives CASSPLGGNEQYF.

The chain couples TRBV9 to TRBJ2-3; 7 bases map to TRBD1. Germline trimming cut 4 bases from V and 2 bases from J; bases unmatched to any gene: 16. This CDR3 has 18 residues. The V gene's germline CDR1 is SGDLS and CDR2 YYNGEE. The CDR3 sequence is CASSRRGKDRPITDTQYF. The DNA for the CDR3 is TGTGCCAGCAGCCGTAGGGGGAAGGACAGGCCCATCACAGATACGCAGTATTTT.